Presented here are 13 T cell receptor beta chains from one specimen sequenced in a study of control samples from healthy donors and cancer patients. TCRdb's copy holds only in-frame clones and misses some; the assay was immunoSEQ multiplex PCR. The profile covers over 85,000 clones, with about 89% appearing a single time and under 10% taken by the ten largest. The specimen was PBMCs. The receptors originated from a woman in her 50s with colorectal cancer.

The V and J genes are TRBV7-2 and TRBJ2-1, with 9 bases matching TRBD2. Trimming cost V 6 bases and J 7 bases; bases outside gene matches: 13. The CDR3 runs 16 residues. The germline V gene encodes CDR1 SGHTA and CDR2 FQGNSA. CDR3 DNA sequence: TGTGCCAGCAGAAAAGCTCTAGCGGGGACGTATAATGAGCAGTTCTTC. Its protein is CASRKALAGTYNEQFF.

The chain is built from TRBV12-3 or TRBV12-4 and TRBJ1-2, with unresolved D. This CDR3 region has 13 residues. V lost 6 bases, J lost 1 base, and 9 bases lay in between. The CDR3, as DNA: TGTGCCAGCAGCCCCCTAAGTAACTATGGCTACACCTTC. Amino acid sequence: CASSPLSNYGYTF.

This clone came up once. This chain uses TRBV5-1 with TRBJ2-6, with 8 bases lining up with TRBD1. From germline, CDR1 is SGHRS and CDR2 YFSETQ. With V trimmed by 0 bases and J by 2 bases, 16 bases remained unmatched. This CDR3 has 21 residues. The CDR3, as DNA: TGCGCCAGCAGCTTGGGTGGACAGGGACGGGCGGGCTTGGCTGGGGCCAACGTCCTGACTTTC. Translating it yields CASSLGGQGRAGLAGANVLTF.

The CDR3, as DNA: TGTGCCAGCAGCTTAGCTTCTTCCGGGCGGCGGCGGGGGGCCACAGATACGCAGTATTTT. Its protein product is CASSLASSGRRRGATDTQYF. This chain links TRBV7-8 with TRBJ2-3; 8 bases map to TRBD2. Germline values: CDR1 SGHVS, CDR2 FQNEAQ. The ends lost 0 bases at V and 2 bases at J; junction bases unmatched: 16. The CDR3 sequence is 20 residues long.

The rearrangement links TRBV25-1 to TRBJ1-4; D is unresolved. Trimming removed 4 bases from V and 0 bases from J, with 9 bases in between. The CDR3 is made up of 15 amino acids. Germline CDR1 reads MGHDK; CDR2 reads SYGVNS. The CDR3 loop is CASSARQPTNEKLFF. In DNA form, the CDR3 reads TGTGCCAGCAGTGCCAGACAACCAACTAATGAAAAACTGTTTTTT.

The chain couples TRBV18 to TRBJ1-1, with D possibly TRBD1 on 5 matching bases. The germline CDR1 and CDR2 sequences are KGHSH and LQKENI. The CDR3 spans 16 residues. Deletions cut 1 base from V and 0 bases from J, with 12 bases between. This CDR3 is CASSPLGGEMNTEAFF. CDR3 nucleotides: TGTGCCAGCTCACCACTCGGAGGGGAGATGAACACTGAAGCTTTCTTT.

The gene calls are TRBV6-6 and TRBJ2-7, with 7 nucleotides matching TRBD2. V shed 6 bases and J 7 bases; nucleotides not matched to a gene: 15. Looked up from germline, CDR1 is MNHNY and CDR2 is SVGAGI (reference sequence). This CDR3 is 15 amino acids long. CDR3 DNA sequence: TGTGCCAGCAGACCAAGCGGGGATCGTAGTGCGGAGCAGTACGTC. Residues: CASRPSGDRSAEQYV.

V is TRBV7-8 and J is TRBJ1-5; 7 nucleotides line up with TRBD1. CDR1 is SGHVS and CDR2 is FQNEAQ in the germline V gene. There are 13 residues in the CDR3. V lost 5 bases and J lost 5; bases outside the gene matches: 3. In nucleotides, the CDR3 is TGTGCCAGCAGCCAAACAGGGGATCAGCCCCAGCATTTT. Translation gives CASSQTGDQPQHF.

The DNA of the CDR3 is TGTGCCAGCATGGGCCCACTACGAGGCAATCAGCCCCAGCATTTT. It encodes CASMGPLRGNQPQHF. The chain has TRBV2 and TRBJ1-5; D is unclear. The ends were cut back, 7 bases at V and 2 bases at J, with 15 bases in the middle. This CDR3 region has 15 residues. Germline CDR1 is SNHLY and CDR2 is FYNNEI.

J is TRBJ1-1 and V is TRBV30; D gene unclear. The germline gives CDR1 GTSNPN, CDR2 SVGIG (reference sequence). CDR3 size: 14 residues. V gave up 0 bases and J gave up 0 bases, with 8 bases separating them. The CDR3, as DNA: TGTGCCTGGAGTGTACGACCGATGAACACTGAAGCTTTCTTT. Translating gives CAWSVRPMNTEAFF.

V gene TRBV7-2 combines with J gene TRBJ2-2; D gene ambiguous. This CDR3 has 15 residues. The V gene lost 0 bases and the J gene lost 1 base, with 6 bases spanning the gap. Germline V gene sequence: CDR1 SGHTA, CDR2 FQGNSA. The CDR3 DNA follows: TGTGCCAGCAGCTTAGCCCTTCAGAACACCGGGGAGCTGTTTTTT. It specifies CASSLALQNTGELFF.

This clone was seen a single time. The chain employs TRBV27 and TRBJ1-1; D uncertain. The germline V and J ends were trimmed by 6 bases and 1 base, with 15 bases remaining between them. The CDR3 contains 15 residues. Germline CDR1 MNHEY, CDR2 SMNVEV (reference sequence). DNA of the CDR3: TGTGCCAGCAGGGTTGGCAGCCTAGGGAACACTGAAGCTTTCTTT. Protein product: CASRVGSLGNTEAFF.

The chain carries TRBV30 and TRBJ1-5, with 8 bases lining up with TRBD1. The CDR3 runs 18 residues. Germline V gene data show CDR1 as GTSNPN and CDR2 as SVGIG (reference sequence). Trimming cost V 0 bases and J 0 bases; bases outside gene matches: 10. As DNA, the CDR3 is TGTGCCTGGAGTGTAAGGGGACAGGCGATGAGTAGCAATCAGCCCCAGCATTTT. It yields the protein CAWSVRGQAMSSNQPQHF.